A selection of T cell receptor beta chains follows, all from one sample in a study of blood T cell repertoires in COVID-19. Produced via immunoSEQ multiplex PCR; TCRdb's table is partial and in-frame only. The repertoire holds hundreds of thousands of clones, with roughly 80% as singletons. The specimen sequenced was PBMCs or T cells enriched from blood (not recorded which). These receptors were obtained from a middle-aged man who had been exposed to COVID-19. CDR3s include the opening cysteine and the closing phenylalanine or tryptophan. A D gene is named only where the DNA matches it firmly. Clone size is stated in some rows and not others, as once, few, many or a class when expanded.

V gene: TRBV6-5; clone size: .; J gene: TRBJ2-3; D gene: .; CDR3 DNA: TGTGCCAGCAGTTACTCACAGGGTGGGGGCACAGATACGCAGTATTTT; CDR3 protein: CASSYSQGGGTDTQYF
V gene: TRBV11-2; clone size: .; J gene: TRBJ2-3; D gene: TRBD2; CDR3 DNA: TGTGCCAGCAGCCACGGACTAGCGGGAGGGCCAGATACGCAGTATTTT; CDR3 protein: CASSHGLAGGPDTQYF
V gene: TRBV14; clone size: .; J gene: TRBJ2-1; D gene: .; CDR3 DNA: TGTGCCAGCAGCTATCCTTGGCAGGAAAACAATGAGCAGTTCTTC; CDR3 protein: CASSYPWQENNEQFF
V gene: TRBV27; clone size: .; J gene: TRBJ2-7; D gene: .; CDR3 DNA: TGTGCCAGCAGTACCATCGACAGCAGTACCTACGAGCAGTACTTC; CDR3 protein: CASSTIDSSTYEQYF
V gene: TRBV5-5; clone size: .; J gene: TRBJ2-5; D gene: .; CDR3 DNA: TGTGCCAGCACCCAGGGAGAGACCCAGTACTTC; CDR3 protein: CASTQGETQYF
V gene: TRBV7-2; clone size: once; J gene: TRBJ1-2; D gene: .; CDR3 DNA: TGTGCCAGCAGCTTAGTTACGGACCAGGGCTATGGCTACACCTTC; CDR3 protein: CASSLVTDQGYGYTF
V gene: TRBV9; clone size: .; J gene: TRBJ2-3; D gene: TRBD2; CDR3 DNA: TGTGCCAGCAGCGCTAGCGGGAGACCGGATACGCAGTATTTT; CDR3 protein: CASSASGRPDTQYF
V gene: TRBV6-5; clone size: .; J gene: TRBJ1-5; D gene: TRBD1; CDR3 DNA: TGTGCCAGCATACCTGGACAGGGCGGCCAGCCCCAGCATTTT; CDR3 protein: CASIPGQGGQPQHF
V gene: TRBV30; clone size: .; J gene: TRBJ1-4; D gene: TRBD1; CDR3 DNA: TGTGCCTGGAGTGTGGGGACAGGGTATGAAAAACTGTTTTTT; CDR3 protein: CAWSVGTGYEKLFF
V gene: TRBV18; clone size: .; J gene: TRBJ1-4; D gene: TRBD1; CDR3 DNA: TGTGCCAGCTCACCGGCCGGGACAGGGAATGAAAAACTGTTTTTT; CDR3 protein: CASSPAGTGNEKLFF
V gene: TRBV18; clone size: few; J gene: TRBJ1-3; D gene: TRBD1; CDR3 DNA: TGTGCCAGCTCACCACAAACGCCAGGGACAGGGTCTGGAAACACCATATATTTT; CDR3 protein: CASSPQTPGTGSGNTIYF
V gene: TRBV19; clone size: .; J gene: TRBJ1-4; D gene: .; CDR3 DNA: TGTGCCAGTCTCCCGGGAAGAGACGAAAAACTGTTTTTT; CDR3 protein: CASLPGRDEKLFF
V gene: TRBV7-3; clone size: .; J gene: TRBJ2-1; D gene: .; CDR3 DNA: TGTGCCAGCAGCTCCACCCTAGGCAATGAGCAGTTCTTC; CDR3 protein: CASSSTLGNEQFF
V gene: TRBV5-4; clone size: .; J gene: TRBJ1-2; D gene: .; CDR3 DNA: TGTGCCAGCAGCTTTTTGGGGGGTGTTGGCTACACCTTC; CDR3 protein: CASSFLGGVGYTF
V gene: TRBV27; clone size: .; J gene: TRBJ1-5; D gene: TRBD1; CDR3 DNA: TGTGCCAGCAGTCCGGGGGACAGAAAGAGCAATCAGCCCCAGCATTTT; CDR3 protein: CASSPGDRKSNQPQHF
V gene: TRBV5-1; clone size: .; J gene: TRBJ2-2; D gene: .; CDR3 DNA: TGCGCCAGCAGCCCTAGTCCGGGGACGAACACCGGGGAGCTGTTTTTT; CDR3 protein: CASSPSPGTNTGELFF
V gene: TRBV20-1; clone size: .; J gene: TRBJ2-4; D gene: .; CDR3 DNA: TGCAGCCTACTAGCCAAAAACATTCAGTACTTC; CDR3 protein: CSLLAKNIQYF
V gene: TRBV10-3; clone size: .; J gene: TRBJ2-1; D gene: TRBD1; CDR3 DNA: TGTGCCATCCGGGGGACAGGGGGCTTGGGTGAGCAGTTCTTC; CDR3 protein: CAIRGTGGLGEQFF
V gene: TRBV9; clone size: .; J gene: TRBJ2-5; D gene: TRBD1; CDR3 DNA: TGTGCCAGCAGCGTAGATCCCCAGGGGGCGGTTGAGACCCAGTACTTC; CDR3 protein: CASSVDPQGAVETQYF
V gene: TRBV7-2; clone size: .; J gene: TRBJ1-2; D gene: TRBD1; CDR3 DNA: TGTGCCAGCAGCCTGACAGGGGGTACTGAAGGCTACACCTTC; CDR3 protein: CASSLTGGTEGYTF
V gene: TRBV4-1; clone size: .; J gene: TRBJ1-2; D gene: .; CDR3 DNA: TGCGCCAGCAGCCAAAAACAGGTTGGTGACTATGGCTACACCTTC; CDR3 protein: CASSQKQVGDYGYTF
V gene: TRBV4-2; clone size: few; J gene: TRBJ2-7; D gene: .; CDR3 DNA: TGTGCCAGCAGCCAAGACCAATTGCTTAGCGGCGACAGCTCCTACGAGCAGTACTTC; CDR3 protein: CASSQDQLLSGDSSYEQYF
V gene: TRBV7-8; clone size: .; J gene: TRBJ2-3; D gene: TRBD2; CDR3 DNA: TGTGCCAGCAGCATAGAGGCGGGAGAGCACCCGTATTTT; CDR3 protein: CASSIEAGEHPYF
V gene: TRBV9; clone size: .; J gene: TRBJ1-5; D gene: .; CDR3 DNA: TGTGCCAGCAGCGTATCTCAGGGGAGCAATCAGCCCCAGCATTTT; CDR3 protein: CASSVSQGSNQPQHF
V gene: TRBV28; clone size: .; J gene: TRBJ2-7; D gene: .; CDR3 DNA: TGTGCCAGCAGTGGGACACACTACGAGCAGTACTTC; CDR3 protein: CASSGTHYEQYF
V gene: TRBV4-1; clone size: .; J gene: TRBJ1-3; D gene: TRBD1; CDR3 DNA: TGCGCCAGCAGCCGTACAGGGGATGAGGGAAACACCATATATTTT; CDR3 protein: CASSRTGDEGNTIYF
V gene: TRBV5-5; clone size: .; J gene: TRBJ2-7; D gene: .; CDR3 DNA: TGTGCCAGCAGCCCCAAGAGCTCCTACGAGCAGTACTTC; CDR3 protein: CASSPKSSYEQYF
V gene: TRBV3-1/TRBV3-2; clone size: .; J gene: TRBJ2-1; D gene: TRBD2; CDR3 DNA: TGTGCCAGCAGCCTTTCTAGCGGGGACCGGAGTGAGCAGTTCTTC; CDR3 protein: CASSLSSGDRSEQFF
V gene: TRBV12-5; clone size: .; J gene: TRBJ1-1; D gene: .; CDR3 DNA: TGTGCTAGTGGTTTGGGAGGCCAGTCAGCTTTCTTT; CDR3 protein: CASGLGGQSAFF
V gene: TRBV5-6; clone size: many; J gene: TRBJ1-5; D gene: .; CDR3 DNA: TGTGCCAGCAGCCCCTCCGGGACACAAAATCAGCCCCAGCATTTT; CDR3 protein: CASSPSGTQNQPQHF
V gene: TRBV7-9; clone size: .; J gene: TRBJ2-1; D gene: .; CDR3 DNA: TGTGCCAGCAGCTTAAAGCCGAATGAGCAGTTCTTC; CDR3 protein: CASSLKPNEQFF
V gene: TRBV21-1; clone size: .; J gene: TRBJ2-6; D gene: .; CDR3 DNA: TGTGCCAGCAGCAAAGAGGGACTAGCGGGAGGGCCCTGGGCCAACGTCCTGACTTTC; CDR3 protein: CASSKEGLAGGPWANVLTF
V gene: TRBV5-5; clone size: .; J gene: TRBJ2-1; D gene: .; CDR3 DNA: TGTGCCAGCAGCTTGACGTCTAACTACAATGAGCAGTTCTTC; CDR3 protein: CASSLTSNYNEQFF
V gene: TRBV19; clone size: .; J gene: TRBJ2-7; D gene: .; CDR3 DNA: TGTGCCAGTACCAACCAGAATACCTACGAGCAGTACTTC; CDR3 protein: CASTNQNTYEQYF
V gene: TRBV4-1; clone size: few; J gene: TRBJ2-3; D gene: TRBD2; CDR3 DNA: TGCGCCAGCAGCATAAAAGGGACTAGCGGGGGTGGGGCCACAGATACGCAGTATTTT; CDR3 protein: CASSIKGTSGGGATDTQYF
V gene: TRBV10-3; clone size: .; J gene: TRBJ1-1; D gene: .; CDR3 DNA: TGTGCCATCGCGACAGCGATGAACACTGAAGCTTTCTTT; CDR3 protein: CAIATAMNTEAFF
V gene: TRBV5-4; clone size: .; J gene: TRBJ2-6; D gene: TRBD1; CDR3 DNA: TGTGCCAGCAGCTTGACGGGGACAGTCTCTGGGGCCAACGTCCTGACTTTC; CDR3 protein: CASSLTGTVSGANVLTF
V gene: TRBV3-1/TRBV3-2; clone size: .; J gene: TRBJ2-7; D gene: TRBD1; CDR3 DNA: TGTGCCAGCAGCCAAGAGATGGAGACAGGGATCTACGAGCAGTACTTC; CDR3 protein: CASSQEMETGIYEQYF
V gene: TRBV29-1; clone size: .; J gene: TRBJ2-3; D gene: TRBD1; CDR3 DNA: TGCAGCGTTGTATCAGGACAGGGGCCTCTGTCGCAGTATTTT; CDR3 protein: CSVVSGQGPLSQYF
V gene: TRBV7-7; clone size: .; J gene: TRBJ2-5; D gene: .; CDR3 DNA: TGTGCTAGCAGCTTAAGTACAGGGCGGCCCAGGGAGACCCAGTACTTC; CDR3 protein: CASSLSTGRPRETQYF
V gene: TRBV13; clone size: once; J gene: TRBJ1-1; D gene: .; CDR3 DNA: TGTGCCAGCAGCTTAGTTTCTCTGAACACTGAAGCTTTCTTT; CDR3 protein: CASSLVSLNTEAFF
V gene: TRBV7-6; clone size: .; J gene: TRBJ1-2; D gene: .; CDR3 DNA: TGTGCCAGCAGCTCCCGGGGAGGAGTTGGCTACACCTTC; CDR3 protein: CASSSRGGVGYTF
V gene: TRBV7-2; clone size: few; J gene: TRBJ1-1; D gene: .; CDR3 DNA: TGTGCCAGCAGCTCCATGGGGGGTGTCACTGAAGCTTTCTTT; CDR3 protein: CASSSMGGVTEAFF
V gene: TRBV24-1; clone size: .; J gene: TRBJ2-3; D gene: TRBD2; CDR3 DNA: TGTGCCACCAGTGATACTGGCGGGAGGATCACAGATACGCAGTATTTT; CDR3 protein: CATSDTGGRITDTQYF
V gene: TRBV7-9; clone size: .; J gene: TRBJ2-4; D gene: .; CDR3 DNA: TGTGCCAGCAGCTCCGAGGGTCCGGGAGACATTCAGTACTTC; CDR3 protein: CASSSEGPGDIQYF
V gene: TRBV12-3/TRBV12-4; clone size: .; J gene: TRBJ1-3; D gene: .; CDR3 DNA: TGTGCCAGCATCACAGGGTACGCTGACACCATATATTTT; CDR3 protein: CASITGYADTIYF
V gene: TRBV7-2; clone size: .; J gene: TRBJ2-7; D gene: TRBD2; CDR3 DNA: TGTGCCAGCAGCCAACTAGCGGGAGTATCCTACGAGCAGTACTTC; CDR3 protein: CASSQLAGVSYEQYF
V gene: TRBV4-1; clone size: .; J gene: TRBJ1-2; D gene: TRBD1; CDR3 DNA: TGCGCCAGCAGCCTCTTGGGACAGGGAAGGTATGGCTACACCTTC; CDR3 protein: CASSLLGQGRYGYTF
V gene: TRBV5-6; clone size: .; J gene: TRBJ1-5; D gene: .; CDR3 DNA: TGTGCCAGCAGCTACACAGGGTCCAATCAGCCCCAGCATTTT; CDR3 protein: CASSYTGSNQPQHF
V gene: TRBV29-1; clone size: few; J gene: TRBJ1-4; D gene: TRBD1; CDR3 DNA: TGCAGCGTTAGACAGGGTACTAATGAAAAACTGTTTTTT; CDR3 protein: CSVRQGTNEKLFF
V gene: TRBV5-6; clone size: .; J gene: TRBJ2-5; D gene: .; CDR3 DNA: TGTGCCAGCAGCTTGAGGTCGCCAGGGGCAGAGACCCAGTACTTC; CDR3 protein: CASSLRSPGAETQYF
V gene: TRBV24-1; clone size: .; J gene: TRBJ2-3; D gene: TRBD2; CDR3 DNA: TGTGCCACCAGTGATGTTACTAGCGGTGGTAGGGGGACGCAGTATTTT; CDR3 protein: CATSDVTSGGRGTQYF
V gene: TRBV15; clone size: once; J gene: TRBJ2-1; D gene: TRBD2; CDR3 DNA: TGTGCCACCATGAACCCAACTAGCGGGAGGTCCCGGTTCTTC; CDR3 protein: CATMNPTSGRSRFF
V gene: TRBV9; clone size: once; J gene: TRBJ2-7; D gene: TRBD1; CDR3 DNA: TGTGCCAGCAGCGTAGCGGGTTCCGGGACAGGGCACTACGAGCAGTACTTC; CDR3 protein: CASSVAGSGTGHYEQYF
V gene: TRBV14; clone size: .; J gene: TRBJ2-1; D gene: TRBD2; CDR3 DNA: TGTGCCAGCACGGACAGACTAGCGGGAGATCCCAATGAGCAGTTCTTC; CDR3 protein: CASTDRLAGDPNEQFF